This T cell receptor (beta chain) came from a study of T cells in localized non-small cell lung cancer. Concerning this clone: Its antigen is not known. Compared with germline, one end of the junction differs, possibly owing to a read error.

Study-wide findings and caveats: Tumor samples were not multi-region, leaving intratumor heterogeneity unexcluded. Higher blood T cell density went with longer overall survival.

Assay used: immunoSEQ multiplex PCR; TCRdb lists only in-frame clones, some missing. The profile shows 70,000 or so clones, approximately 84% of them singletons. The CDR3 has 13 amino acids. Germline V gene data show CDR1 as SNHLY and CDR2 as FYNNEI. This chain connects TRBV2 to TRBJ2-3; D unresolved. The material sequenced was peripheral blood, taken before any cancer treatment. The receptor was isolated from a female donor older than 55 with stage I lung adenocarcinoma. For the CDR3, the DNA is TGTGCCGGCAGGTACAGACCCACAGATACGCAGTATTTT. Its translation: CAGRYRPTDTQYF.